The table lists the clone carrying this TCR beta chain with a few counts. Its antigen is undetermined. This sample was taken from a study of T cell responses to AZD1222 COVID-19 vaccine. Study results and caveats: Donors were mostly white British, more females; clonal diversity possibly underestimated.

Sequencing was performed with immunoSEQ multiplex PCR; in TCRdb, only in-frame clones are kept and a portion is missing. The sample has approximately 140,000 clones; approximately 90% are singletons. The receptor was derived from an adult in good health. The sequenced sample was peripheral blood, obtained on day 0 of AZD1222 vaccination.

CDR3 bases: TGTGCCAGCAGCTTAGGAGGTAGTGGTTTGGGGAGCGAGCAGTACTTC. This sequence encodes CASSLGGSGLGSEQYF. The rearrangement uses TRBV7-8 and TRBJ2-7; TRBD2 might be the D (5 bases). The ends were cut back, 1 base at V and 6 bases at J, with 19 bases in the middle. The CDR3 is 16 residues long. Germline-derived CDR1 and CDR2 are SGHVS and FQNEAQ.